These T cell receptor beta chains were read from a single sample in a study of T cell changes during pregnancy in multiple sclerosis. Produced via immunoSEQ multiplex PCR; TCRdb's table is partial and in-frame only. The sample carries about 97,000 clones, around nine tenths recorded once. The specimen comprised peripheral blood, sampled in the second trimester of pregnancy. The receptors come from a female donor in good health, enrolled as a control in a pregnancy study. The CDR3 runs from the conserved cysteine through the conserved F or W. Each record gives: V gene, clone size, J gene, D gene, CDR3 DNA, CDR3 protein. The D gene is left open where the match is weak. Not every row has a clone size; where given, it reads once, few, many or a size class.

TRBV2	.	TRBJ1-3	TRBD1	TGTGCCAGCGGACAGTCAAGACAGGGGGCGAAGGGAAACACCATATATTTT	CASGQSRQGAKGNTIYF
TRBV21-1	.	TRBJ2-3	.	TGTGCCAGCAGCAAAGCCAAGCCCGGGGGGGAGTCAGATACGCAGTATTTT	CASSKAKPGGESDTQYF
TRBV13	few	TRBJ1-1	.	TGTGCCAGCATGGTAGGACAGTTCACTGAAGCTTTCTTT	CASMVGQFTEAFF
TRBV4-1	.	TRBJ2-1	TRBD2	TGCGCCAGCAGCCAAGGGACTAGCGGTAACAATGAGCAGTTCTTC	CASSQGTSGNNEQFF
TRBV19	.	TRBJ1-5	.	TGTGCCAGTACGAGGGATGACAATCAGCCCCAGCATTTT	CASTRDDNQPQHF
TRBV19	few	TRBJ1-5	.	TGTGCCAGTAGTATAGTGGTTAGACAGCCCCAGCATTTT	CASSIVVRQPQHF
TRBV14	.	TRBJ2-3	TRBD2	TGTGCCAGCAGCCAAGTGTCGGGAGGGGCAGATACGCAGTATTTT	CASSQVSGGADTQYF
TRBV13	.	TRBJ1-6	TRBD1	TGTGCCAGCAGCCCCCTTCTCGCCCAGGGGGATAATTCACCCCTCCACTTT	CASSPLLAQGDNSPLHF
TRBV7-8	.	TRBJ2-1	TRBD2	TGTGCCAGCAGCTTTCTTCCTAGCGGGAGAGTCCGCTCCTACAATGAGCAGTTCTTC	CASSFLPSGRVRSYNEQFF
TRBV15	.	TRBJ2-7	TRBD1	TGTGCCACCAGCCAGTGGACAGGGGGGAACGAGCAGTACTTC	CATSQWTGGNEQYF
TRBV7-9	once	TRBJ1-5	TRBD1	TGTGCCAGCAGCAACAGGGGGCGAAGAGATCAGCCCCAGCATTTT	CASSNRGRRDQPQHF
TRBV30	.	TRBJ1-1	.	TGTGCCTGGAGTGTATGGGCGTCAGAAGCTTTCTTT	CAWSVWASEAFF
TRBV2	.	TRBJ2-7	.	TGTGCCAGCAGTGAATTAGCACAGGGTTACGAGCAGTACTTC	CASSELAQGYEQYF
TRBV19	.	TRBJ1-5	.	TGTGCCAGTAGTAGCGGGGGCCGGCAGCCCCAGCATTTT	CASSSGGRQPQHF
TRBV30	.	TRBJ1-2	.	TGTGCCTGGAGTTCCAACTCCTGGAACTATGGCTACACCTTC	CAWSSNSWNYGYTF
TRBV4-1	.	TRBJ2-7	TRBD2	TGCGCCAGCAGCCGTCAAACGTCCCGGGCTAGCGGGACCCCCTACGAGCAGTACTTC	CASSRQTSRASGTPYEQYF
TRBV4-3	.	TRBJ2-3	.	TGCGCCAGCAGGAGCGCGACCACAGATACGCAGTATTTT	CASRSATTDTQYF
TRBV7-9	.	TRBJ2-7	TRBD1	TGTGCCAGCAGCTTAGCGGGGACAGCCTACGAGCAGTACTTC	CASSLAGTAYEQYF
TRBV28	.	TRBJ2-7	.	TGTGCCAGCAGTTTATACAGGACCTACGAGCAGTACTTC	CASSLYRTYEQYF
TRBV9	.	TRBJ2-1	.	TGTGCCAGCAGCACCCCGGTCGTGAGGAACCGCAACCCCTCCTACAATGAGCAGTTCTTC	CASSTPVVRNRNPSYNEQFF
TRBV4-3	.	TRBJ1-4	.	TGCGCCAGCAGCCAAGATGGCCGGGGGGATGAAAAACTGTTTTTT	CASSQDGRGDEKLFF
TRBV2	.	TRBJ1-5	TRBD1	TGTGCCAGCAGTGAAGGTAGGGGGCGTCAGCCCCAGCATTTT	CASSEGRGRQPQHF
TRBV6-5	.	TRBJ1-1	TRBD1	TGTGCCAGCAGTCTAACAGGGGGCACTGAAGCTTTCTTT	CASSLTGGTEAFF
TRBV14	.	TRBJ2-3	.	TGTGCCAGCAGTCGAGGGGGGGCTGCAGATACGCAGTATTTT	CASSRGGAADTQYF
TRBV9	.	TRBJ2-1	TRBD2	TGTGCCAGCAGCCCTCCGGGACTAGGCGGGCCGCAGTTCTTC	CASSPPGLGGPQFF
TRBV27	once	TRBJ2-2	TRBD1	TGTGCCAGCAGTCCCCGCCCGGACAGGGTGGCCACCGGGGAGCTGTTTTTT	CASSPRPDRVATGELFF
TRBV5-1	once	TRBJ2-7	TRBD2	TGCGCCAGCAGCCGCGCGGGGGGGGTGGGAGAGCAGTACTTC	CASSRAGGVGEQYF
TRBV7-9	.	TRBJ2-1	TRBD2	TGTGCCAGCAGCTTGACTAGCGCCTACAATGAGCAGTTCTTC	CASSLTSAYNEQFF
TRBV5-1	.	TRBJ2-1	TRBD2	TGCGCCAGCAGCGACGGGACTAGCGGTGGTGAGCAGTTCTTC	CASSDGTSGGEQFF
TRBV5-1	.	TRBJ1-5	.	TGCGCCAGCAGCCCCCCCCTCCCGGGATCTAATCAGCCCCAGCATTTT	CASSPPLPGSNQPQHF
TRBV5-1	few	TRBJ1-1	TRBD1	TGCGCCAGCAGCTTGAGTCGACAGGGGAACACTGAAGCTTTCTTT	CASSLSRQGNTEAFF
TRBV6-5	.	TRBJ1-1	.	TGTGCCAGCAGTACTGGGCAGGGGGAAGCTTTCTTT	CASSTGQGEAFF
TRBV5-4	once	TRBJ2-5	.	TGTGCCAGCAGCTTGGGGACAACTCCCCAAGAGACCCAGTACTTC	CASSLGTTPQETQYF
TRBV5-6	.	TRBJ2-2	TRBD1	TGTGCCAGCCGTCGGACAGGCCTTGCCGGGGAGCTGTTTTTT	CASRRTGLAGELFF
TRBV5-1	.	TRBJ1-1	TRBD1	TGCGCCAGCACATTACAGACCGGGACAGGGGGCGGGGAAGCTTTCTTT	CASTLQTGTGGGEAFF
TRBV6-1	.	TRBJ1-4	TRBD1	TGTGCCAGCAGGACAGGGGGAACGAGAAATGAAAAACTGTTTTTT	CASRTGGTRNEKLFF
TRBV27	once	TRBJ2-1	TRBD2	TGTGCCAGCAGTCCCCGAGTACTAGCGGGAGGCCCACTGGGTGAGCAGTTCTTC	CASSPRVLAGGPLGEQFF
TRBV18	.	TRBJ2-2	.	TGTGCCAGCTCACCCGCTCCCTTTTGGGGCGCCGACGGGGAGCTGTTTTTT	CASSPAPFWGADGELFF
TRBV11-2	.	TRBJ1-2	.	TGTGCCAGCAGCTCCCCGGACAGACCTAACTATGGCTACACCTTC	CASSSPDRPNYGYTF
TRBV28	.	TRBJ1-5	TRBD1	TGTGCCAGCAGTTTTCCTAAGACAGGGGTGAATCAGCCCCAGCATTTT	CASSFPKTGVNQPQHF
TRBV5-4	.	TRBJ1-3	.	TGTGCCAGCAGCCTCCTACCCTACTCTGGAAACACCATATATTTT	CASSLLPYSGNTIYF
TRBV6-6	.	TRBJ2-5	TRBD1	TGTGCCAGCAGTACCAGGACAGGGGAAGAGACCCAGTACTTC	CASSTRTGEETQYF
TRBV14	.	TRBJ1-3	.	TGTGCCAGCAGCCAAGCGGTAGCTGGAAACACCATATATTTT	CASSQAVAGNTIYF
TRBV28	.	TRBJ1-1	.	TGTGCCAGCAGTCCGGCAGGTTTCGAAGCTTTCTTT	CASSPAGFEAFF
TRBV6-1	.	TRBJ1-4	TRBD1	TGTGCCAGCAGTGAGGGACAGGGGAATGAAAAACTGTTTTTT	CASSEGQGNEKLFF
TRBV28	.	TRBJ1-3	.	TGTGCCAGCAGTATTCTCACGGAGGGACCTATCTCTGGAAACACCATATATTTT	CASSILTEGPISGNTIYF
TRBV5-4	.	TRBJ1-1	TRBD1	TGTGCCAGCAGCCCCCCGGGACAGATGAACACTGAAGCTTTCTTT	CASSPPGQMNTEAFF
TRBV6-4	.	TRBJ2-5	TRBD2	TGTGCCAGCAGCCCTACTAGCGGGAGAGGAGGAGAGACCCAGTACTTC	CASSPTSGRGGETQYF
TRBV4-2	.	TRBJ2-1	TRBD2	TGTGCCAGCAGCCAAGGACTAGCGGGGTACAATGAGCAGTTCTTC	CASSQGLAGYNEQFF
TRBV5-1	.	TRBJ1-6	TRBD1	TGCGCCAGCAGCTTGGCAGGGGGCTTACAAAATTCACCCCTCCACTTT	CASSLAGGLQNSPLHF
TRBV5-1	.	TRBJ1-2	.	TGCGCCAGCAGCTCGGGACACGCGAGAGTTAACTATGGCTACACCTTC	CASSSGHARVNYGYTF
TRBV19	.	TRBJ2-7	TRBD1	TGTGCCAGTAGTTCCGACAGGGACCGCTCCTACGAGCAGTACTTC	CASSSDRDRSYEQYF
TRBV5-1	.	TRBJ2-1	TRBD2	TGCGCCAGCAGCTTGGTGGGGGGGATGGGGCAGTTCTTC	CASSLVGGMGQFF
TRBV10-3	once	TRBJ2-7	TRBD1	TGTGCCATCAGTTGGGACAGTCGCGAGCAGTACTTC	CAISWDSREQYF
TRBV27	.	TRBJ1-1	.	TGTGCCAGCAGTTCCCGAGGGGGGAACACTGAAGCTTTCTTT	CASSSRGGNTEAFF